These 20 T cell receptor beta chains share one sample of origin, sequenced in a study of blood T cell repertoires in COVID-19. Here immunoSEQ multiplex PCR was the method, and the copy in TCRdb shows in-frame clones only, minus some. The data show 360,000 or so clones, approximately 84% seen once. Sequenced material: PBMCs or T cells enriched from blood (not recorded which). These receptor sequences come from a woman aged 30 to 39 who had recovered from COVID-19.

CDR3 sequence: CASSLDRGKVEQFF. CDR3 bases: TGTGCCAGCAGCTTAGACAGGGGGAAGGTTGAGCAGTTCTTC. The gene calls are TRBV7-8 and TRBJ2-1; TRBD1 aligns across 8 bases. The CDR3 contains 14 residues. V was pared by 1 base and J by 9 bases, with 5 bases of the junction left unmatched. The germline V gene has CDR1 SGHVS and CDR2 FQNEAQ.

Here the CDR3 DNA reads TGTGCCAGCAGCCCGACTGGTTCGGAGAATTCACCCCTCCACTTT. Its translation is CASSPTGSENSPLHF. The V and J genes are TRBV28 and TRBJ1-6; D uncertain. This CDR3 has 15 amino acids. Germline-derived CDR1 and CDR2 are MDHEN and SYDVKM. V lost 6 bases, J lost 7 bases, and 16 bases lay in between.

The rearrangement uses TRBV3-1 (or the pseudogene TRBV3-2) and TRBJ1-1; D call uncertain. CDR3 length equals 12 residues. Germline loops: CDR1 LGHDT, CDR2 YNNKEL (reference sequence). V lost 1 base, J lost 5 bases, and 5 bases lay in between. The CDR3 loop reads CASSQVPTEAFF. The CDR3 region has the DNA TGTGCCAGCAGCCAAGTTCCGACTGAAGCTTTCTTT.

The J gene is TRBJ2-1, the V gene TRBV24-1; 16 positions match TRBD2. CDR3 length equals 15 residues. V gave up 5 bases and J gave up 8 bases; unmatched junction bases: 2. CDR1 KGHDR and CDR2 SFDVKD come from the germline V gene. The CDR3 DNA reads TGTGCCACCAGTGGCGGGACTAGCGGGGGGGATGAGCAGTTCTTC. Translating gives CATSGGTSGGDEQFF.

This clone has more than one count but fewer than ten. The chain has TRBV9 and TRBJ1-2; D might be TRBD1 (6 bases). Germline V lookup: CDR1 SGDLS, CDR2 YYNGEE. This CDR3 contains 17 residues. V was cut by 3 bases and J by 2 bases, with 20 bases left in between. CDR3 residues: CASSGRLQQGANYGYTF. For the CDR3, the DNA is TGTGCCAGCAGCGGGAGACTTCAACAGGGTGCCAACTATGGCTACACCTTC.

V usage is TRBV4-1 and J usage is TRBJ2-3; weak D call: TRBD2 (6 bases). This CDR3 is 16 amino acids long. Between the trimmed V and J ends, which lost 1 base and 0 bases, there was a span of 11 bases. CDR1 is MGHRA and CDR2 is YSYEKL in the germline V gene. CDR3 DNA sequence: TGCGCCAGCAGCCAAGTTCAAGCGGGCAGCACAGATACGCAGTATTTT. It codes for CASSQVQAGSTDTQYF.

The rearrangement uses TRBV11-2 and TRBJ1-6, with a weak D call TRBD1 (5 bases). The CDR3 totals 14 residues. V lost 1 base to trimming and J lost 10 bases, with 11 bases between them. Germline CDR1 SGHAT, CDR2 FQNNGV. The DNA of the CDR3 is TGTGCCAGCAGCTTAGCTTCTGGGGCCTCACCCCTCCACTTT. This translates into CASSLASGASPLHF.

This rearrangement joins TRBV27 to TRBJ1-1; maybe TRBD1 (6 bases). V gave up 6 bases and J gave up 4 bases, with 21 bases separating them. The length of the CDR3 is 16 residues. Germline CDR1 MNHEY, CDR2 SMNVEV (reference sequence). CDR3 protein: CASRLNSRGGFTEAFF. In nucleotides, the CDR3 is TGTGCCAGCAGACTAAACAGCAGGGGAGGGTTCACTGAAGCTTTCTTT.

This rearrangement joins TRBV2 to TRBJ2-2; 7 nucleotides match TRBD2. The CDR3 covers 16 residues. V shed 1 base, J shed 1 base, and the junction held 3 bases outside the gene matches. CDR1 and CDR2 from the germline V gene are SNHLY and FYNNEI. CDR3 amino acids: CASSEDLAVNTGELFF. The CDR3 DNA sequence: TGTGCCAGCAGTGAAGATCTAGCGGTGAACACCGGGGAGCTGTTTTTT.

The rearrangement links TRBV27 to TRBJ2-7; D is undetermined. The CDR3 covers 12 residues. V lost 4 bases, J lost 3 bases, and 7 bases lay in between. Germline V gene data show CDR1 as MNHEY and CDR2 as SMNVEV (reference sequence). The CDR3 DNA sequence: TGTGCCAGCAGTTCAACTAACTACGAGCAGTACTTC. This translates into CASSSTNYEQYF.

V and J are TRBV15 and TRBJ1-2; 8 nucleotides line up with TRBD1. The V and J ends lost 4 bases and 6 bases, in that order; junction bases with no gene match: 10. Germline CDR1 is LNHNV and CDR2 is YYDKDF (reference sequence). CDR3 length: 15 amino acids. CDR3 in DNA: TGTGCCACCAGCAATAGGACAGGGTCTCAACATGGCTACACCTTC. It codes for CATSNRTGSQHGYTF.

The V gene is TRBV27, the J gene TRBJ2-1, with 8 bases aligning to TRBD2. CDR1 and CDR2 from the germline V gene are MNHEY and SMNVEV (reference sequence). The CDR3 covers 16 residues. Trimming took 4 bases from V and 6 from J; bases not matched to a gene: 11. CDR3 region: CASSSYASGGANEQFF. The CDR3 DNA sequence: TGTGCCAGCAGTTCCTATGCGAGCGGGGGAGCCAATGAGCAGTTCTTC.

The genes are TRBV24-1 and TRBJ1-2, with D uncertain. The CDR3 is made up of 12 amino acids. V lost 3 bases, J lost 4 bases, and 5 bases lay in between. Looked up from germline, CDR1 is KGHDR and CDR2 is SFDVKD. The CDR3 coding sequence is TGTGCCACCAGTGATCCGTTCTATGGCTACACCTTC. Translation: CATSDPFYGYTF.

The chain carries TRBV14 and TRBJ2-1; 15 bases fit TRBD2. The germline CDR1 and CDR2 sequences are SGHDN and FVKESK. V was clipped by 2 bases and J by 1 base; unmatched bases: 6. The CDR3 is made up of 19 amino acids. The CDR3 loop is CASSQLPGLAGGSYNEQFF. Here the CDR3 DNA reads TGTGCCAGCAGCCAATTACCGGGACTAGCGGGGGGATCCTACAATGAGCAGTTCTTC.

CDR3 residues: CASSIGGTGFYEQYF. The CDR3 nucleotides read TGTGCCAGTAGTATCGGGGGGACAGGGTTCTACGAGCAGTACTTC. The J gene is TRBJ2-7, the V gene TRBV19; 9 positions agree with TRBD1. Losses at the gene ends were 3 bases for V and 3 bases for J; bases not matched to a gene: 6. Germline V gene sequence: CDR1 LNHDA, CDR2 SQIVND (reference sequence). The CDR3 spans 15 residues.

This chain connects TRBV12-5 to TRBJ2-3, with D perhaps matching TRBD2 (7 bases). Trimming cost V 4 bases and J 2 bases, with 19 bases left between them. The CDR3 length is 17 residues. CDR1 is LGHNT and CDR2 is FRNRAP in the germline V gene. The DNA for the CDR3 is TGTGCTAGTGGTTCCCCCTATGCGGGGGCCATCACAGATACGCAGTATTTT. It specifies CASGSPYAGAITDTQYF.

V gene TRBV3-1 (or the pseudogene TRBV3-2) combines with J gene TRBJ1-1; weak D call: TRBD1 (5 bases). The CDR3 extends over 15 amino acids. The V gene lost 0 bases and the J gene lost 4 bases, with 12 bases spanning the gap. Germline V lookup: CDR1 LGHDT, CDR2 YNNKEL (reference sequence). The CDR3 protein is CASSQDAGQGTEAFF. The CDR3 DNA reads as TGTGCCAGCAGCCAAGACGCTGGTCAGGGCACTGAAGCTTTCTTT.

This chain connects TRBV2 to TRBJ1-3; D unresolved. The V end lost 2 bases, the J end lost 0 bases, and 8 bases lay between the germline ends. Per germline, CDR1 SNHLY and CDR2 FYNNEI. CDR3 size: 15 residues. The DNA for the CDR3 is TGTGCCAGCAGTGAACGGGTGAACTCTGGAAACACCATATATTTT. Protein: CASSERVNSGNTIYF.

This clone was found a few times. Other DNA variants within this sample encode the same CDR3. CDR3 sequence: CASSPGGNQPQHF. In nucleotides, the CDR3 is TGTGCCAGCAGCCCAGGTGGCAATCAGCCCCAGCATTTT. This chain connects TRBV3-1 (or the pseudogene TRBV3-2) to TRBJ1-5; D gene ambiguous. Germline CDR1 and CDR2: LGHDT and YNNKEL (reference sequence). The CDR3 totals 13 residues. The germline V and J ends were trimmed by 4 bases and 2 bases, with 6 bases remaining between them.

The chain links TRBV29-1 to TRBJ2-7, with 7 bases lining up with TRBD1. The CDR3 is 12 amino acids. Germline V CDR1 and CDR2: SQVTM, ANQGSEA. Losses at the gene ends were 7 bases for V and 2 bases for J; bases not matched to a gene: 5. The CDR3 DNA reads TGCAGCGCGGGGACAGACCCCTACGAGCAGTACTTC. This codes for CSAGTDPYEQYF.